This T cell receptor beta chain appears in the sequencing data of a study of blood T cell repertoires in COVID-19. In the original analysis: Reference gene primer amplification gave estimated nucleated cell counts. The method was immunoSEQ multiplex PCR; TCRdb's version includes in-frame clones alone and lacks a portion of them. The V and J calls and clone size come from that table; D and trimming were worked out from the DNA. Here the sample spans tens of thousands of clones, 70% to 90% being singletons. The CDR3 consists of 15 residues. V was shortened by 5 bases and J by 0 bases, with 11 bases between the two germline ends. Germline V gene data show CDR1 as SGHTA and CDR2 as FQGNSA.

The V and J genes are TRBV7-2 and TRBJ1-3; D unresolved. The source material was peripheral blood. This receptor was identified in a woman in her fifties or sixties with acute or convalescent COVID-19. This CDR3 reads CASSPRVNSGNTIYF. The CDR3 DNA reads TGTGCCAGCAGCCCCCGGGTCAACTCTGGAAACACCATATATTTT.